Presented here are 30 T cell receptor beta chains from one specimen sequenced in a study of shared clonotypes between healthy human individuals. TCRdb's copy holds only in-frame clones and misses some; the assay was immunoSEQ multiplex PCR. Of 850,000 to 1,200,000 clones in the sample, more than 60% are singletons; the top ten hold approximately 1.5%. Sequenced: memory CD4+ T cells sorted from blood. Subset defined: CD45RA-negative fraction. Every receptor here comes from a man aged 18-30 years in good health.

This clone is a singleton in its sample. The rearrangement joins TRBV5-1 to TRBJ1-1; D remains ambiguous. Germline V gene data show CDR1 as SGHRS and CDR2 as YFSETQ. The ends were cut back, 5 bases at V and 0 bases at J, with 8 bases in the middle. The CDR3 is 13 amino acids. CDR3 in amino acids: CASREELNTEAFF. Written as DNA, the CDR3 is TGCGCCAGCAGGGAAGAATTGAACACTGAAGCTTTCTTT.

This clone showed up just a few times. The V and J genes are TRBV9 and TRBJ2-7; maybe TRBD2 (6 bases). The CDR3 contains 15 residues. Germline values: CDR1 SGDLS, CDR2 YYNGEE. V was pared by 4 bases and J by 3 bases, with 17 bases between. CDR3 in DNA: TGTGCCAGCAGCCCGCAGGGAGGTCGTCTCTACGAGCAGTACTTC. It codes for CASSPQGGRLYEQYF.

The chain has TRBV30 and TRBJ1-5; D ambiguous. The CDR3 is 15 amino acids. Trimming took off 3 bases at V and 0 bases at J, with 12 bases between the two ends. The V gene's germline CDR1 is GTSNPN and CDR2 SVGIG (reference sequence). Here the CDR3 DNA reads TGTGCCTGGAGGGATTTCATTGATAGCAATCAGCCCCAGCATTTT. Protein product: CAWRDFIDSNQPQHF. The entire variable domain, with the rest obtained from reference TRBV30 and TRBJ1-5, is as follows: SQTIHQWPATLVQPVGSPLSLECTVEGTSNPNLYWYRQAAGRGLQLLFYSVGIGQISSEVPQNLSASRPQDRQFILSSKKLLLSDSGFYLCAWRDFIDSNQPQHFGDGTRLSIL.

V and J are TRBV7-2 and TRBJ2-5; possibly TRBD1 or TRBD2 for D (6 bases each). CDR3 length: 12 residues. CDR1 is SGHTA, CDR2 FQGNSA, per germline. Trimming removed 11 bases from V and 4 bases from J, with 14 bases in between. CDR3 amino acids: CASRGQVETQYF. Written as DNA, the CDR3 is TGTGCCTCCCGGGGGCAGGTAGAGACCCAGTACTTC.

The chain recombines TRBV6-6 with TRBJ2-4; 9 nucleotides match TRBD1. The CDR3 contains 15 residues. CDR1 and CDR2 from the germline V gene are MNHNY and SVGAGI (reference sequence). Trimming cost V 6 bases and J 9 bases; bases outside gene matches: 12. The CDR3 reads CASRDIGQGQGIQYF. The CDR3 nucleotides read TGTGCCAGCAGAGACATAGGACAGGGGCAAGGCATTCAGTACTTC.

In this sample, this clone turned up many times. The genes are TRBV7-8 and TRBJ2-1; D gene ambiguous. Trimming took off 5 bases at V and 12 bases at J, with 14 bases between the two ends. CDR3 length equals 12 residues. Looked up from germline, CDR1 is SGHVS and CDR2 is FQNEAQ. CDR3 loop: CASSPPYLWQFF. CDR3 DNA: TGTGCCAGCAGCCCTCCCTATTTGTGGCAGTTCTTC.

The table lists this clone with a count of one. This sample includes further DNA sequences coding for the same CDR3. V is TRBV29-1 and J is TRBJ1-1; possible D gene TRBD1, 6 bases. Germline CDR1 SQVTM, CDR2 ANQGSEA. V was trimmed by 2 bases and J by 1 base, leaving 8 bases between them. The CDR3 extends over 13 amino acids. CDR3 sequence reads: CSVERTENTEAFF. CDR3 sequence (DNA): TGCAGCGTTGAACGGACAGAGAACACTGAAGCTTTCTTT.

This chain links TRBV7-2 with TRBJ2-7; the D is unclear. V lost 5 bases, J lost 7 bases, and 21 bases lay in between. The CDR3 contains 15 residues. Looked up from germline, CDR1 is SGHTA and CDR2 is FQGNSA. This chain's CDR3 is CASSLTGRAMGEQYF. The CDR3 DNA follows: TGTGCCAGCAGCCTAACCGGACGGGCTATGGGGGAGCAGTACTTC.

This chain joins TRBV7-9 and TRBJ2-5; possible D gene TRBD1, 6 bases. The J call may be mistaken, given a closer DNA end match to TRBJ2-7. In germline, CDR1 is SEHNR, CDR2 FQNEAQ (reference sequence). The CDR3 covers 14 residues. CDR3: CASSSGDKTYEQYF. Written as DNA, the CDR3 is TGTGCCAGCAGCTCTGGGGACAAAACCTACGAGCAGTACTTC.

For this clone: Distinct nucleotide sequences in the sample also encode this CDR3. This chain uses TRBV2 with TRBJ2-1; D gene uncertain. V gave up 4 bases and J gave up 7 bases, with 5 bases separating them. The CDR3 contains 11 residues. In germline, CDR1 is SNHLY, CDR2 FYNNEI. This chain's CDR3 is CASSVRNEQFF. CDR3 nucleotides: TGTGCCAGCAGTGTTAGGAATGAGCAGTTCTTC.

This clone was seen only a few times. The same CDR3 arises from other DNA sequences in this sample as well. This sequence joins TRBV7-2 and TRBJ1-1; the D is unclear. Trimming took 0 bases from V and 1 from J, leaving 6 bases between them. CDR1 is SGHTA and CDR2 is FQGNSA in the germline V gene. The CDR3 covers 14 residues. The CDR3 protein is CASSLARANTEAFF. The DNA of the CDR3 is TGTGCCAGCAGCTTAGCGCGAGCGAACACTGAAGCTTTCTTT.

With regard to this clone: A clone one base away is much larger, so this may be a read error. V is TRBV10-3 and J is TRBJ1-1; D perhaps matches TRBD1 (5 bases). The CDR3 contains 15 residues. From germline, CDR1 is ENHRY and CDR2 SYGVKD. Trimming shortened V by 3 bases and J by 0 bases, and 11 bases separated the two germline ends. In DNA, the CDR3 is TGTGCCATCAGTGAAAGGGGAACCCTGAACACTGAAGCTTTCTTT. Translated, it gives CAISERGTLNTEAFF.

The chain recombines TRBV5-1 with TRBJ2-1; unclear D gene. This CDR3 spans 12 amino acids. With 2 bases removed from V and 5 bases from J, the gap between germline ends came to 5 bases. From germline, CDR1 is SGHRS and CDR2 YFSETQ. The CDR3, as DNA: TGCGCCAGCAGCTTTAACAACAATGAGCAGTTCTTC. This encodes CASSFNNNEQFF. The complete variable domain, with remaining parts taken from reference TRBV5-1 and TRBJ2-1, reads KAGVTQTPRYLIKTRGQQVTLSCSPISGHRSVSWYQQTPGQGLQFLFEYFSETQRNKGNFPGRFSGRQFSNSRSEMNVSTLELGDSALYLCASSFNNNEQFFGPGTRLTVL.

In this sample, this clone turned up a few times. V gene TRBV30 combines with J gene TRBJ1-3, with 8 bases identical to TRBD1. The CDR3 length is 15 residues. Germline assignment: CDR1 GTSNPN and CDR2 SVGIG (reference sequence). J lost 4 bases, V lost 2 bases, and 7 bases had no gene match. The CDR3 protein is CAWSPLTGVGNTIYF. The CDR3 DNA follows: TGTGCCTGGAGTCCATTGACAGGGGTCGGAAACACCATATATTTT. The complete variable domain, with remaining parts taken from reference TRBV30 and TRBJ1-3, reads SQTIHQWPATLVQPVGSPLSLECTVEGTSNPNLYWYRQAAGRGLQLLFYSVGIGQISSEVPQNLSASRPQDRQFILSSKKLLLSDSGFYLCAWSPLTGVGNTIYFGEGSWLTVV.

The DNA of the CDR3 is TGTGCCAGCAGCTCCGCGGGACAGGTAACGAACAATGAGCAGTTCTTC. Translation gives CASSSAGQVTNNEQFF. The rearrangement joins TRBV6-6 to TRBJ2-1; 8 bases are shared with TRBD1. From germline, CDR1 is MNHNY and CDR2 SVGAGI (reference sequence). The CDR3 runs 16 residues. Trimming removed 6 bases from V and 5 bases from J; junction bases left unmatched: 12.

The chain employs TRBV27 and TRBJ2-7, with D perhaps matching TRBD1 or TRBD2 (7 bases each). Trimming cost V 3 bases and J 6 bases, with 12 bases left between them. Germline V gene sequence: CDR1 MNHEY, CDR2 SMNVEV (reference sequence). This CDR3 has 13 residues. The CDR3: CASSLAGGVEQYF. CDR3 sequence (DNA): TGTGCCAGCAGTTTGGCAGGGGGGGTCGAGCAGTACTTC.

The V gene is TRBV18, the J gene TRBJ1-5; D unresolved. The length of the CDR3 is 13 residues. Germline CDR1 KGHSH, CDR2 LQKENI. V shed 2 bases and J shed 6 bases, with 8 bases lying between them. CDR3 in DNA: TGTGCCAGCTCACCAGACAAGGCTCAGCCCCAGCATTTT. Its translation: CASSPDKAQPQHF. Drawing the rest from reference TRBV18 and TRBJ1-5, the complete variable domain is NAGVMQNPRHLVRRRGQEARLRCSPMKGHSHVYWYRQLPEEGLKFMVYLQKENIIDESGMPKERFSAEFPKEGPSILRIQQVVRGDSAAYFCASSPDKAQPQHFGDGTRLSIL.

This clone has a single count. This chain uses TRBV5-5 with TRBJ1-5, with 9 bases identical to TRBD1. J was trimmed by 6 bases and V by 4 bases; bases with no gene match: 11. Germline-derived CDR1 and CDR2 are SGHKS and YYEKEE (reference sequence). The CDR3 spans 16 residues. The CDR3 region is CASSLGVQTGGQPQHF. The CDR3 DNA reads TGTGCCAGCAGCCTCGGGGTTCAGACAGGGGGTCAGCCCCAGCATTTT.

This clone was recorded a few times. Germline and junction disagree at one end, which may indicate a read error. The CDR3 sequence: CAISESRLAVGQGTQYF. CDR3 coding DNA: TGTGCCATCAGTGAGTCTCGCCTAGCGGTTGGTCAAGGGACCCAGTACTTC. The rearrangement links TRBV10-3 to TRBJ2-5, with TRBD2 matching 7 bases. This CDR3 is built from 17 residues. Germline CDR1 is ENHRY and CDR2 is SYGVKD.

Concerning this clone: A far larger clone lies a single base away; this is likely a read error. The V call is TRBV7-9, the J call TRBJ1-1, with unresolved D. The CDR3 covers 15 residues. The V end lost 1 base, the J end lost 2 bases, and 11 bases lay between the germline ends. Germline V lookup: CDR1 SEHNR, CDR2 FQNEAQ (reference sequence). Written as DNA, the CDR3 is TGTGCCAGCAGCTTAGTGGGCAGGATAAACACTGAAGCTTTCTTT. This translates into CASSLVGRINTEAFF. Filled out from reference TRBV7-9 and TRBJ1-1, the complete variable domain reads DTGVSQNPRHKITKRGQNVTFRCDPISEHNRLYWYRQTLGQGPEFLTYFQNEAQLEKSRLLSDRFSAERPKGSFSTLEIQRTEQGDSAMYLCASSLVGRINTEAFFGQGTRLTVV.

This clone was seen a single time. The rearrangement links TRBV18 to TRBJ2-3; tentative D call: TRBD1 (6 bases). The V end lost 4 bases, the J end lost 11 bases, and 16 bases lay between the germline ends. The CDR3 extends over 13 amino acids. CDR1 is KGHSH, CDR2 LQKENI, per germline. The CDR3, as DNA: TGTGCCAGCTCACTTACCGGGACACCTATGCAGTATTTT. Amino acids: CASSLTGTPMQYF.

The chain uses TRBV10-3 and TRBJ2-3, with 13 bases aligning to TRBD2. The CDR3 length is 16 residues. CDR1 ENHRY and CDR2 SYGVKD come from the germline V gene. V was pared by 3 bases and J by 3 bases, with 3 bases of the junction left unmatched. As DNA, the CDR3 is TGTGCCATCAGTGAAGGGACTAGCGGGACTACAGATACGCAGTATTTT. Translating it yields CAISEGTSGTTDTQYF.

This sequence joins TRBV5-8 and TRBJ2-2, with D unresolved. This CDR3 contains 11 residues. Per the germline V gene, CDR1 is SGHTS and CDR2 is YDEGEE. The germline V and J ends were trimmed by 6 bases and 8 bases, with 8 bases remaining between them. CDR3 sequence: CASTNQGELFF. The DNA of the CDR3 is TGTGCCAGCACTAACCAAGGGGAGCTGTTTTTT.

The chain employs TRBV2 and TRBJ1-5, with a weak D call TRBD1 (5 bases). CDR1 and CDR2 (germline): SNHLY, FYNNEI. Trimming pared 3 bases from V and 8 bases from J, leaving 17 bases between. There are 15 residues in the CDR3. CDR3 residues: CASSEDLGTIKPQHF. In DNA, the CDR3 is TGTGCCAGCAGTGAGGATTTAGGGACGATCAAGCCCCAGCATTTT.

The chain combines TRBV10-3 with TRBJ1-2; D may be TRBD1 (6 bases). The V gene lost 3 bases and the J gene lost 6 bases, with 14 bases spanning the gap. Germline loops: CDR1 ENHRY, CDR2 SYGVKD. CDR3 length: 14 amino acids. CDR3 bases: TGTGCCATCAGTGATCTCCGGGGGGGCGATGGCTACACCTTC. Amino acid sequence: CAISDLRGGDGYTF.

The chain couples TRBV27 to TRBJ2-5; a weak D match, TRBD2 (6 bases). Germline-derived CDR1 and CDR2 are MNHEY and SMNVEV (reference sequence). With 5 bases removed from V and 6 bases from J, the gap between germline ends came to 7 bases. CDR3 length: 11 residues. CDR3: CASSRGKTQYF. Here the CDR3 DNA reads TGTGCCAGCAGTCGGGGGAAGACCCAGTACTTC.

V is TRBV30 and J is TRBJ1-5; possibly TRBD1 for D (5 bases). The CDR3 covers 13 residues. Trimming took off 1 base at V and 10 bases at J, with 14 bases between the two ends. The V gene's germline CDR1 is GTSNPN and CDR2 SVGIG (reference sequence). The CDR3 loop is CAWSDGGGFPQHF. DNA of the CDR3: TGTGCCTGGAGTGACGGGGGAGGTTTTCCCCAGCATTTT.

This rearrangement joins TRBV5-4 to TRBJ1-6; 11 bases align to TRBD1. CDR1 is SGHNT, CDR2 YYREEE, per germline (reference sequence). The CDR3 is made up of 15 amino acids. The V gene end was trimmed by 2 bases and the J gene end by 10 bases; junction bases not matched to a gene: 5. CDR3 residues: CASSFEGQGASPLHF. The CDR3 coding sequence is TGTGCCAGCAGCTTTGAAGGACAGGGGGCCTCACCCCTCCACTTT. Variable domain in full (rest from reference TRBV5-4 and TRBJ1-6): ETGVTQSPTHLIKTRGQQVTLRCSSQSGHNTVSWYQQALGQGPQFIFQYYREEENGRGNFPPRFSGLQFPNYSSELNVNALELDDSALYLCASSFEGQGASPLHFGNGTRLTVT.

The chain employs TRBV5-4 and TRBJ2-2, with D possibly being TRBD2 (5 bases). CDR1 is SGHNT, CDR2 YYREEE, per germline (reference sequence). This CDR3 is built from 15 residues. Trimming stripped 3 bases from V and 5 bases from J, with 14 bases between. CDR3 in DNA: TGTGCCAGCAGCTCGGGTGTGGGAGATACCGGGGAGCTGTTTTTT. Translating gives CASSSGVGDTGELFF.

The chain recombines TRBV7-2 with TRBJ2-7; D is undetermined. Germline-derived CDR1 and CDR2 are SGHTA and FQGNSA. V shed 3 bases and J shed 0 bases, with 9 bases lying between them. This CDR3 region has 14 residues. For the CDR3, the DNA is TGTGCCAGCAGCTTTTCTAGGAGCTCCTACGAGCAGTACTTC. Its translation: CASSFSRSSYEQYF.